This T cell receptor beta chain emerged from a study of blood T cell repertoires in COVID-19. Looking at the study overall: From the United States, Italy and Spain came samples of acute and convalescent COVID-19. The cDNA or gDNA used as material had been derived from T cells, B-cell-depleted T cells, or PBMCs.

In germline, CDR1 is MDHEN, CDR2 SYDVKM. The ends were cut back, 4 bases at V and 0 bases at J, with 13 bases in the middle. CDR3 length: 16 residues. How the authors handled the data: For nucleated cells, counts were estimated from reference gene primer amplification. Clones were read by immunoSEQ multiplex PCR, and TCRdb kept only the in-frame ones, dropping some. That table is the source of V, J and clone size, and D and trimming were worked out from the DNA. The sample has fewer than 85,000 clones, 80% to 90% seen once; the top ten hold approximately 4.2%. This receptor was taken from a man aged 50 or older with active COVID-19. Sequencing input: peripheral blood. The J gene is TRBJ2-1, the V gene TRBV28, with D unresolved. CDR3 DNA: TGTGCCAGCAGTTCTCCGTACTTTAGCTCCTACAATGAGCAGTTCTTC. Translating gives CASSSPYFSSYNEQFF. Looking up the rest from reference TRBV28 and TRBJ2-1 gives the full variable domain: DVKVTQSSRYLVKRTGEKVFLECVQDMDHENMFWYRQDPGLGLRLIYFSYDVKMKEKGDIPEGYSVSREKKERFSLILESASTNQTSMYLCASSSPYFSSYNEQFFGPGTRLTVL.